The 18 T cell receptor beta chains reported below all come from one sample, sequenced in a study of T cells in Graves' hyperthyroidism and ophthalmopathy. RNA transcripts gave rise to amplified TCR beta CDR3 regions. HTBI primers were employed in a first-round RT-PCR of the TCR CDR3. TCRdb reprocessed the multiplex PCR reads with MiXCR, giving one entry per CDR3 protein. The profile covers around 340,000 distinct CDR3 sequences, with over 15% appearing a single time and 15% to 17% taken by the ten largest. The specimen was blood. These receptors all stem from a woman in her thirties or forties with Graves' ophthalmopathy.

Many counts were recorded for this clonotype. The chain recombines TRBV9 with TRBJ2-5, with a possible D match to TRBD1 (6 bases). V was trimmed by 3 bases and J by 2 bases, leaving 20 bases between them. From germline, CDR1 is SGDLS and CDR2 YYNGEE. The CDR3 is 17 residues long. CDR3 bases: TGTGCCAGCAGCGCCGGAGACAGGACCAGAGCTCAAGAGACCCAGTACTTC. Translating gives CASSAGDRTRAQETQYF.

This clonotype showed up just a few times. The chain combines TRBV5-1 with TRBJ1-5; 9 bases are a match to TRBD1. V shed 4 bases, J shed 4 bases, and the junction held 12 bases outside the gene matches. The CDR3 spans 17 residues. Looked up from germline, CDR1 is SGHRS and CDR2 is YFSETQ. Here the CDR3 DNA reads TGCGCCAGCAGCCAAAACGGGACAGGGTTGGCTAATCAGCCCCAGCATTTT. Translation: CASSQNGTGLANQPQHF.

This clonotype came up many times. The chain recombines TRBV12-3 or TRBV12-4 with TRBJ2-5; TRBD2 aligns across 14 bases. This CDR3 contains 15 residues. The trim removed 7 bases at V and 4 bases at J, leaving 5 bases unmatched. This CDR3 is CASKPTSGRGETQYF. Here the CDR3 DNA reads TGTGCCAGCAAACCGACTAGCGGGAGGGGAGAGACCCAGTACTTC.

This clonotype has at least ten counts. The rearrangement joins TRBV27 to TRBJ1-1, with D perhaps TRBD1 (5 bases). The CDR3 runs to 17 residues. The V gene's germline CDR1 is MNHEY and CDR2 SMNVEV (reference sequence). V dropped 2 bases and J dropped 0 bases, with 16 bases sitting between them. CDR3 nucleotide sequence: TGTGCCAGCAGTTTAAGGAGGGGCTTACTAGTGAACACTGAAGCTTTCTTT. Encoded protein: CASSLRRGLLVNTEAFF.

This clonotype was recorded at least ten times. Just one base apart from a much larger clone, this may be a read error. No conserved phenylalanine or tryptophan is present at the end of the CDR3, so a read error is the likely explanation. This rearrangement joins TRBV11-2 to TRBJ2-7; TRBD2 aligns across 11 bases. The germline gives CDR1 SGHAT, CDR2 FQNNGV. The V gene end was trimmed by 4 bases and the J gene end by 2 bases; junction bases not matched to a gene: 7. The CDR3 consists of 16 residues. The CDR3 sequence is CASSSIAGGDAYEQYS. CDR3 DNA: TGTGCCAGCAGCTCTATAGCGGGAGGGGACGCCTACGAGCAGTACTCC.

This clonotype was seen once. V and J are TRBV28 and TRBJ2-5; D possibly matches TRBD1 or TRBD2 (5 bases each). Germline CDR1 reads MDHEN; CDR2 reads SYDVKM. Between the trimmed V and J ends, which lost 4 bases and 5 bases, there was a span of 17 bases. This CDR3 comprises 15 residues. DNA for the CDR3: TGTGCCAGCAGTTCATATACGGGGTACAGGGAGACCCAGTACTTC. It is translated as CASSSYTGYRETQYF.

In its sample, this clonotype was seen many times. CDR3 DNA sequence: TGTGCCAGTAGTTTGGACAGACATAGCAATCAGCCCCAGCATTTT. Encoded protein: CASSLDRHSNQPQHF. The chain recombines TRBV19 with TRBJ1-5; the D gene is possibly TRBD1 (6 bases). The CDR3 consists of 15 residues. Per the germline V gene, CDR1 is LNHDA and CDR2 is SQIVND (reference sequence). Between the trimmed V and J ends, which lost 5 bases and 0 bases, there was a span of 11 bases.

This clonotype came up many times. The chain employs TRBV20-1 and TRBJ2-7; D gene uncertain. The germline V and J ends were trimmed by 5 bases and 6 bases, with 20 bases remaining between them. This CDR3 contains 14 residues. Looked up from germline, CDR1 is DFQATT and CDR2 is SNEGSKA (reference sequence). CDR3 DNA sequence: TGCAGTGCTCCGGGCCCCCTGGCTGACTCCGAGCAGTACTTC. Residues: CSAPGPLADSEQYF.

The rearrangement links TRBV4-3 to TRBJ2-5; 10 bases align to TRBD1. The J segment lost 7 bases and the V segment lost 4 bases, leaving 15 bases of the junction unmatched. The CDR3 is 17 amino acids. CDR1 and CDR2 from the germline V gene are LGHNA and YSLEER. The CDR3 DNA is TGCGCCAGCAGCCTCCGGCTCGGGACAGGGGACGTTGCGACCCAGTACTTC. Its protein is CASSLRLGTGDVATQYF.

V gene TRBV20-1 combines with J gene TRBJ2-5; perhaps D is TRBD1 or TRBD2 (5 bases each). The germline V gene encodes CDR1 DFQATT and CDR2 SNEGSKA (reference sequence). The CDR3 consists of 15 residues. V dropped 2 bases and J dropped 3 bases, with 16 bases sitting between them. The CDR3 here is CSARPWDAVEETQYF. The CDR3 DNA sequence: TGCAGTGCTAGACCCTGGGACGCAGTGGAAGAGACCCAGTACTTC.

This clonotype was seen more than once but under ten times. This chain uses TRBV27 with TRBJ2-5; TRBD2 aligns across 9 bases. The germline V gene has CDR1 MNHEY and CDR2 SMNVEV (reference sequence). This CDR3 contains 14 residues. Trimming cost V 5 bases and J 4 bases; bases outside gene matches: 5. As DNA, the CDR3 is TGTGCCAGCAGTCAGAGCGGGAGGAGAGAGACCCAGTACTTC. Its translation: CASSQSGRRETQYF.

There are many counts of this clonotype. The CDR3 coding sequence is TGTGCCAGCAGCATCCCCCCGACAGCGGAAGACTACGAGCAGTACTTC. It encodes CASSIPPTAEDYEQYF. The chain uses TRBV28 and TRBJ2-7, with D possibly called TRBD1 or TRBD2 (5 bases each). The CDR3 is 16 residues long. V lost 6 bases to trimming and J lost 3 bases, with 21 bases between them. CDR1 is MDHEN and CDR2 is SYDVKM in the germline V gene.

This clonotype came up many times. Here the CDR3 reads CASSIGTWEANYGYTF. CDR3 DNA: TGTGCCAGTAGTATCGGGACATGGGAGGCTAACTATGGCTACACCTTC. The V call is TRBV19, the J call TRBJ1-2; weak D call: TRBD1 (6 bases). Germline V gives CDR1 LNHDA, CDR2 SQIVND (reference sequence). V was shortened by 3 bases and J by 0 bases, with 14 bases between the two germline ends. This CDR3 is 16 amino acids long. The full variable domain, rest sourced from reference TRBV19 and TRBJ1-2, is DGGITQSPKYLFRKEGQNVTLSCEQNLNHDAMYWYRQDPGQGLRLIYYSQIVNDFQKGDIAEGYSVSREKKESFPLTVTSAQKNPTAFYLCASSIGTWEANYGYTFGSGTRLTVV.

This clonotype was detected once. The chain carries TRBV5-1 and TRBJ2-7; D is ambiguous. Germline V lookup: CDR1 SGHRS, CDR2 YFSETQ. The CDR3 runs 15 residues. V lost 5 bases, J lost 0 bases, and 15 bases lay in between. CDR3 coding DNA: TGCGCCAGCAGATCGAGACCAGACAACTCCTACGAGCAGTACTTC. Its protein is CASRSRPDNSYEQYF.

This clonotype was seen at least ten times. The J gene is TRBJ2-7, the V gene TRBV11-2; the D is unclear. Germline CDR1 and CDR2: SGHAT and FQNNGV. The CDR3 has 13 amino acids. V was cut by 6 bases and J by 3 bases, with 12 bases left in between. The CDR3 region has the DNA TGTGCCAGCAGTCCCGGCAGGCTCTACGAGCAGTACTTC. Protein: CASSPGRLYEQYF.

This clonotype showed up many times. This chain joins TRBV29-1 and TRBJ1-2, with 7 bases that match TRBD1. The CDR3 covers 12 residues. V lost 5 bases and J lost 4; bases outside the gene matches: 4. Per germline, CDR1 SQVTM and CDR2 ANQGSEA. CDR3 region: CSVRQGGYGYTF. The CDR3 DNA sequence: TGCAGCGTTCGACAGGGAGGCTATGGCTACACCTTC.

The chain links TRBV20-1 to TRBJ1-1, with 8 bases that match TRBD1. The CDR3 contains 16 residues. CDR1 is DFQATT, CDR2 SNEGSKA, per germline (reference sequence). V gave up 0 bases and J gave up 7 bases; unmatched junction bases: 13. CDR3 amino acids: CSARDPIGGQAYEAFF. CDR3 nucleotides: TGCAGTGCTAGAGATCCGATCGGGGGACAGGCCTATGAAGCTTTCTTT.

This clonotype was seen ten or more times. V is TRBV5-1 and J is TRBJ1-2; D gene ambiguous. V was pared by 0 bases and J by 6 bases, with 9 bases between. Germline V gene data show CDR1 as SGHRS and CDR2 as YFSETQ. This CDR3 is 13 amino acids long. The CDR3 DNA reads as TGCGCCAGCAGCTTGGGGACTAGAGATGGCTACACCTTC. It yields the protein CASSLGTRDGYTF.